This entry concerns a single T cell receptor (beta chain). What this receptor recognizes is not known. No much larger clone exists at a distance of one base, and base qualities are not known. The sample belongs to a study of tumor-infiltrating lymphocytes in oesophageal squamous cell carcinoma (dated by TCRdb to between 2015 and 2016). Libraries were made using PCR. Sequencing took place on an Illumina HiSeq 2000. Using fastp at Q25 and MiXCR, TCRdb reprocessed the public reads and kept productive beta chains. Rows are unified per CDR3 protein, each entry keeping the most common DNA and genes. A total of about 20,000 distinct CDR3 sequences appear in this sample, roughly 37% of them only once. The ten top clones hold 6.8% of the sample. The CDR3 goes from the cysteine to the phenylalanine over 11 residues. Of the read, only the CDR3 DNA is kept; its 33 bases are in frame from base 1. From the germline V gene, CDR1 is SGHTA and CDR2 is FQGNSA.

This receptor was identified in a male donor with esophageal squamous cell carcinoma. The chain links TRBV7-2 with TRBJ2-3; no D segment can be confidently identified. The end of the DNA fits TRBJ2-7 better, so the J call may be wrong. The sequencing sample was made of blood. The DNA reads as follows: TGTGCCAGCAGCCTCACTTCCGAGCAGTACTTC. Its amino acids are CASSLTSEQYF.